This TCR beta chain was sequenced for a study of CD8 T cells in Susac syndrome. V gave up 2 bases and J gave up 0 bases, with 5 bases separating them. CDR1 is SGDLS and CDR2 is YYNGEE in the germline V gene. CDR3 length equals 13 residues. Random-hexamer reverse transcription was applied to roughly 0.5 to 1 ug RNA. From the immunoSEQ multiplex PCR reads, TCRdb called clonotypes with MiXCR, one entry per CDR3 protein. The table includes approximately 200,000 distinct CDR3 sequences, 90% to 95% detected once. The specimen sequenced was CD4+ T cells from PBMCs. V is TRBV9 and J is TRBJ1-1; no reliable D call. This TCR came from a human donor with multiple sclerosis. The CDR3 DNA reads as TGTGCCAGCAGCGTGACGTTGAACACTGAAGCTTTCTTT. Protein sequence: CASSVTLNTEAFF.